The clone carrying this T cell receptor (beta chain) was seen at least ten times. Its specificity is not known. The data stem from a study of T cell repertoires in cytomegalovirus infection. Study-level background: Through public TCR beta signatures, both CMV infection and matching HLA type were indicated.

Whole-study results and caveats: It was HLA-C-restricted CMV-specific TCR beta clonotypes that dominated the response ex vivo.

TCRdb called the reads again in MiXCR, with one record for every CDR3 protein. The data hold almost 550,000 distinct CDR3 sequences, with approximately 17% observed a single time. Sequenced: CD8+ T cells from PBMCs. The clonotype comes from a human donor in good health (CMV status not recorded). Some clones in this sample may be carry-over from other donors' samples.

The CDR3 DNA sequence: TGTGCCAGCAGTGTCGCTGCAGGGCCTACCTACGAGCAGTACTTC. It encodes CASSVAAGPTYEQYF. The V call is TRBV12-3 or TRBV12-4, the J call TRBJ2-7; maybe TRBD1 (5 bases). CDR3 length equals 15 residues. Between the trimmed V and J ends, which lost 5 bases and 2 bases, there was a span of 16 bases.